A few counts support the clone carrying this TCR beta chain. Its antigen is undetermined. Germline V gives CDR1 SNHLY, CDR2 FYNNEI. V lost 7 bases, J lost 5 bases, and 5 bases stayed unmatched. The CDR3 is 13 amino acids. Template material for amplifying TCR beta CDR3 regions consisted of RNA transcripts. First-round RT-PCR with HTBI primers amplified the TCR CDR3 region. TCRdb redid the calling of the multiplex PCR reads with MiXCR, one entry per CDR3 protein. The top ten clones hold about 7.7% of a sample with 600,000 to 700,000 distinct CDR3 sequences, roughly 45% of them seen once. These data come from a study of T cells in Graves' hyperthyroidism and ophthalmopathy. Whole-study findings and limits: Most clonotypes expanded in the thyroid (above 0.001) were also present in blood. In validation, the model predicted ophthalmopathy. These predictions came a median about 6.5 months before onset.

This sequence joins TRBV2 and TRBJ1-1, with TRBD1 matching over 9 bases. The receptor was derived from an adult man with Graves' disease, either hyperthyroidism or ophthalmopathy (not recorded which). The sample consisted of peripheral blood or thyroid tissue (not recorded which). CDR3 loop: CASTGDRATEAFF. CDR3 sequence (DNA): TGTGCCAGCACGGGGGACAGGGCTACTGAAGCTTTCTTT. The full variable domain, rest sourced from reference TRBV2 and TRBJ1-1, is EPEVTQTPSHQVTQMGQEVILRCVPISNHLYFYWYRQILGQKVEFLVSFYNNEISEKSEIFDDQFSVERPDGSNFTLKIRSTKLEDSAMYFCASTGDRATEAFFGQGTRLTVV.